Sequencing of this TCR beta chain was carried out in a study of blood T cell repertoires in COVID-19 (dated by TCRdb to 2018 to 2020). For the study in its entirety: The collaborator samples originated in the United States, Italy and Spain and spanned the acute and convalescent phases of COVID-19. The material from the prospective study consisted of cDNA or gDNA derived from T cells, B-cell-depleted T cells, or PBMCs. Subjects who had been exposed to COVID-19, were actively infected with it, or had recovered from it provided the deeply sampled blood TCRbeta repertoires that made up the dataset. The repertoires were released in a freely available public database meant as a resource for research on the immune response to SARS-CoV-2. Samples were obtained from the ongoing ImmuneRACE study (first 160 participants) and from approximately 1,200 subjects provided by 6 global collaborators. The sample metadata nearly always contained a de-identified subject ID, COVID-19 status, age in years and sex. HLA class I and class II types, where available, came from metadata supplied by the sample provider rather than from assay-based typing. Summary of the overall study and its limitations: The quantity of clinical and demographic metadata differed by source and by participant and was supplied without curation.

There are 13 amino acids in the CDR3, from cysteine to phenylalanine inclusive. Of the read, only the CDR3 DNA is kept; its 39 bases are in frame from base 1. Enrolling through a virtual design, the prospective study's participants ranged in age from about 18 to 89 years and lived across roughly 23 United States geographic areas. In the prospective study, participants were assigned to cohorts based on the clinical history participants reported in a screening survey and a study questionnaire. Exposed participants had been in contact with someone with a PCR-confirmed or clinician-diagnosed COVID-19 case within 2 weeks of study entry. In the prospective study, mobile phlebotomists collected whole blood, serum and a nasopharyngeal or oropharyngeal swab from each participant. Additional blood draws and questionnaires over an approximately 2-month period could optionally be provided by prospective study participants. Before DNA extraction, prospective study blood samples were shipped either frozen or at room temperature.

TCRbeta CDR3 regions were amplified from genomic DNA using the immunoSEQ Assay, a bias-controlled multiplex PCR. Processing in the source paper ran as follows. Within the assay, amplification of reference gene primers was used to estimate how many nucleated cells each sample contained. To quantify the absolute abundance of each unique TCRbeta CDR3 rearrangement, sequence reads were collapsed and filtered. For each sample, productive Simpson clonality was calculated by taking the square root of Simpson's diversity index across productive rearrangements. TCRdb obtained this table from immuneACCESS and retained in-frame rearrangements with V and J assigned. These tables miss some clones; where compared with another copy, unresolved V genes account for less than half of the shortfall, and the remainder is unexplained. The V and J calls and clone size were taken over from that table, and D and trimming were inferred from the DNA. The sample profile shows some 150,000 clones; roughly 84% of them were found once. Jointly, the top ten make up 4.5% to 6% of the sample.

Regarding this clone: The target of this receptor is not known. No much larger clonotype is one base removed from it; base qualities were not supplied.

This chain joins TRBV21-1 to TRBJ2-7; the DNA was not compared with TRBD2, the D call given in the table. TRBV21-1 is an annotated pseudogene. Sequenced sample: PBMCs or T cells enriched from blood (not recorded which). This TCR derives from a woman aged 50 to 60 who had been exposed to COVID-19. The DNA reads as follows: TGTGCCAGCAGCAAACCGATCGGGTACGAGCAGTACTTC. Protein translation: CASSKPIGYEQYF.